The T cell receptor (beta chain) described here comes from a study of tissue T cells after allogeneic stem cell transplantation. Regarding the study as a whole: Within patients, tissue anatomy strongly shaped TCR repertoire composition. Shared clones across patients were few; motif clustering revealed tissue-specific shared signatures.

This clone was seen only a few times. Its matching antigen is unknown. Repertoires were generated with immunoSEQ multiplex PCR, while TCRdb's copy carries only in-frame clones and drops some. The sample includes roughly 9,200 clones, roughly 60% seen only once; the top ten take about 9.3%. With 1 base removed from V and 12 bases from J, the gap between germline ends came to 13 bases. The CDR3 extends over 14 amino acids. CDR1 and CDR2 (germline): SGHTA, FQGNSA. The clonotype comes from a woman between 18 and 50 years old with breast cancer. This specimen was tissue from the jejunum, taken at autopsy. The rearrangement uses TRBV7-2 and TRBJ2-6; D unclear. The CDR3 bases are TGTGCCAGCAGCTTAGGGCGTCAGTCTTCCGTCCTGACTTTC. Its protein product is CASSLGRQSSVLTF.